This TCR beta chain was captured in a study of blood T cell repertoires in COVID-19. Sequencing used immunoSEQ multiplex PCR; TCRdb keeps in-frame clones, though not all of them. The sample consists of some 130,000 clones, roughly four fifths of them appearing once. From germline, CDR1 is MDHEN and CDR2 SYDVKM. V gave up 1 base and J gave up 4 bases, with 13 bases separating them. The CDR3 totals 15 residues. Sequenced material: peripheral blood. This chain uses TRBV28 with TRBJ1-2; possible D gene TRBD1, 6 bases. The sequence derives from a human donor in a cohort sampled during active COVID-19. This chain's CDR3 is CASSLSGGHIYGYTF. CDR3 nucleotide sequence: TGTGCCAGCAGTTTATCGGGGGGGCACATCTATGGCTACACCTTC.